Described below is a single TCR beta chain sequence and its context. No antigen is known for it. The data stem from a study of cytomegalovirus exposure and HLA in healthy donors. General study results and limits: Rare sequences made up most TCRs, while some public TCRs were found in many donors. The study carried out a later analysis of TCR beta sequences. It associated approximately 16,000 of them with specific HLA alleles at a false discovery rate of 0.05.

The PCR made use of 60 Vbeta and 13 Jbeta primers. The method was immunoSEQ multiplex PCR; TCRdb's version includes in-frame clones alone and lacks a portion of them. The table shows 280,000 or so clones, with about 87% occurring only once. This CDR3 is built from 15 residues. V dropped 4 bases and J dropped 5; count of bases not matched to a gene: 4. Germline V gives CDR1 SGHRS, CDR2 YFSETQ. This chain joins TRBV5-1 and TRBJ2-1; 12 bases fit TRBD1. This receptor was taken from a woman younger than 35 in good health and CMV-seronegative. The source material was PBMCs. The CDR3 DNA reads TGCGCCAGCAGCAGGGGACAGGGGGCGAACAATGAGCAGTTCTTC. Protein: CASSRGQGANNEQFF.